A single sample is the source of the 22 T cell receptor beta chains below, sequenced in a study of radiotherapy plus CTLA-4 blockade in lung cancer. Sequencing was performed with immunoSEQ multiplex PCR; in TCRdb, only in-frame clones are kept and a portion is missing. The table records approximately 89,000 clones, approximately 83% of them present only once. This sample comprised peripheral blood, obtained from a patient treated with radiotherapy plus ipilimumab. Receptors were obtained from a human donor with non-small cell lung cancer that progressed on radiotherapy plus ipilimumab.

The rearrangement joins TRBV30 to TRBJ2-1; D possibly matches TRBD1 or TRBD2 (5 bases each). Germline lookup yields CDR1 GTSNPN and CDR2 SVGIG (reference sequence). The CDR3 is 15 amino acids. The V and J ends lost 0 bases and 6 bases respectively, with 15 bases between them. The chain's CDR3 is CAWSVLSSGRNEQFF. Here the CDR3 DNA reads TGTGCCTGGAGTGTATTATCGTCGGGGCGCAATGAGCAGTTCTTC.

The chain recombines TRBV29-1 with TRBJ2-4; D not resolved. Germline V gene sequence: CDR1 SQVTM, CDR2 ANQGSEA. Trimming pared 0 bases from V and 5 bases from J, leaving 8 bases between. The CDR3 loop spans 13 amino acids. The CDR3 coding sequence is TGCAGCGTTGAAGAGGGAACTCAAAACATTCAGTACTTC. It yields the protein CSVEEGTQNIQYF.

The chain has TRBV7-9 and TRBJ2-5, with D tentatively TRBD1 (6 bases). The CDR3 length is 15 residues. The V end was cut by 2 bases, the J end by 3 bases, with 13 bases between. Looked up from germline, CDR1 is SEHNR and CDR2 is FQNEAQ (reference sequence). The CDR3 loop reads CASSLFLGGKETQYF. CDR3 coding DNA: TGTGCCAGCAGCTTATTCTTAGGGGGAAAAGAGACCCAGTACTTC.

The table lists this clone with a few counts. The chain links TRBV7-8 to TRBJ2-3, with 7 bases that match TRBD2. CDR1 is SGHVS and CDR2 is FQNEAQ in the germline V gene. V was pared by 1 base and J by 9 bases, with 4 bases of the junction left unmatched. The CDR3 covers 13 residues. CDR3 coding DNA: TGTGCCAGCAGCTTAGGCGGGGAGGGAACGCAGTATTTT. Protein: CASSLGGEGTQYF.

The chain carries TRBV18 and TRBJ2-7, with no clear D. Trimming took 2 bases from V and 7 from J, leaving 12 bases between them. CDR1 is KGHSH, CDR2 LQKENI, per germline. The CDR3 totals 13 residues. As DNA, the CDR3 is TGTGCCAGCTCACCAGCTAGGGAACTTGAGCAGTACTTC. This gives the protein CASSPARELEQYF.

The J gene is TRBJ2-7, the V gene TRBV6-1; 8 bases are shared with TRBD1. Germline V gives CDR1 MNHNS, CDR2 SASEGT. The length of the CDR3 is 14 residues. Trimming took 4 bases from V and 2 from J; bases not matched to a gene: 4. The CDR3 bases are TGTGCCAGCAGTGGCCGGGACAGGACCTACGAGCAGTACTTC. Its translation: CASSGRDRTYEQYF.

The rearrangement uses TRBV19 and TRBJ2-1; 7 bases match TRBD2. The J segment lost 6 bases and the V segment lost 3 bases, leaving 11 bases of the junction unmatched. The CDR3 spans 16 residues. Germline loops: CDR1 LNHDA, CDR2 SQIVND (reference sequence). The CDR3, as DNA: TGTGCCAGTAGTATGGTGGGAGGGAGGGCCTTCAATGAGCAGTTCTTC. Protein product: CASSMVGGRAFNEQFF.

The chain carries TRBV5-1 and TRBJ1-4; weak D call: TRBD1 (5 bases). V lost 0 bases and J lost 3, with 6 bases in between. The CDR3 contains 14 residues. Germline values: CDR1 SGHRS, CDR2 YFSETQ. CDR3 sequence (DNA): TGCGCCAGCAGCTTGGGACAGCCTAATGAAAAACTGTTTTTT. This codes for CASSLGQPNEKLFF. The full variable domain, with the rest looked up from reference TRBV5-1 and TRBJ1-4, is KAGVTQTPRYLIKTRGQQVTLSCSPISGHRSVSWYQQTPGQGLQFLFEYFSETQRNKGNFPGRFSGRQFSNSRSEMNVSTLELGDSALYLCASSLGQPNEKLFFGSGTQLSVL.

The CDR3 bases are TGTGCCAGCAGCCCCGGACAGGGCCGCCCCACCGAGCAGTACTTC. Encoded protein: CASSPGQGRPTEQYF. The V call is TRBV7-6, the J call TRBJ2-7; 8 nucleotides match TRBD1. Germline V CDR1 and CDR2: SGHVS, FNYEAQ. The CDR3 consists of 15 residues. J lost 6 bases, V lost 5 bases, and 12 bases had no gene match.

The V gene is TRBV15, the J gene TRBJ2-3; 7 nucleotides align to TRBD2. Germline CDR1 and CDR2: LNHNV and YYDKDF (reference sequence). Trimming took 4 bases from V and 3 from J; bases not matched to a gene: 7. CDR3 length: 15 residues. In DNA form, the CDR3 reads TGTGCCACCAGCAATGGCGGGAGTCCAACAGATACGCAGTATTTT. It specifies CATSNGGSPTDTQYF. The entire variable domain, with the rest obtained from reference TRBV15 and TRBJ2-3, is as follows: DAMVIQNPRYQVTQFGKPVTLSCSQTLNHNVMYWYQQKSSQAPKLLFHYYDKDFNNEADTPDNFQSRRPNTSFCFLDIRSPGLGDTAMYLCATSNGGSPTDTQYFGPGTRLTVL.

This clone was counted only a few times. V usage is TRBV2 and J usage is TRBJ1-1; no clear D. Germline CDR1 and CDR2: SNHLY and FYNNEI. The V gene lost 6 bases and the J gene lost 1 base, with 9 bases spanning the gap. The CDR3 is made up of 13 amino acids. The CDR3: CASSYSENTEAFF. The CDR3 DNA sequence: TGTGCCAGCAGCTACAGTGAGAACACTGAAGCTTTCTTT. Variable domain in full (rest from reference TRBV2 and TRBJ1-1): EPEVTQTPSHQVTQMGQEVILRCVPISNHLYFYWYRQILGQKVEFLVSFYNNEISEKSEIFDDQFSVERPDGSNFTLKIRSTKLEDSAMYFCASSYSENTEAFFGQGTRLTVV.

This chain connects TRBV4-1 to TRBJ2-2; D might be TRBD1 or TRBD2, each matching 5 bases. The germline gives CDR1 MGHRA, CDR2 YSYEKL. Trimming took off 1 base at V and 4 bases at J, with 7 bases between the two ends. The CDR3 is made up of 14 amino acids. The CDR3 reads CASSQGDPTGELFF. The CDR3 coding sequence is TGCGCCAGCAGCCAAGGGGACCCCACCGGGGAGCTGTTTTTT.

V is TRBV30 and J is TRBJ2-3, with 8 bases that match TRBD1. There are 18 residues in the CDR3. With 3 bases clipped from V and 1 base from J, the junction kept 15 bases outside the gene matches. From germline, CDR1 is GTSNPN and CDR2 SVGIG (reference sequence). CDR3 amino acids: CAWRESFGQGAGTDTQYF. The CDR3, as DNA: TGTGCCTGGAGGGAATCTTTCGGACAGGGAGCAGGCACAGATACGCAGTATTTT. The full variable domain, its missing parts supplied by reference TRBV30 and TRBJ2-3, is SQTIHQWPATLVQPVGSPLSLECTVEGTSNPNLYWYRQAAGRGLQLLFYSVGIGQISSEVPQNLSASRPQDRQFILSSKKLLLSDSGFYLCAWRESFGQGAGTDTQYFGPGTRLTVL.

The gene calls are TRBV10-1 and TRBJ1-5, with no clear D. V lost 6 bases and J 2 bases, leaving 20 bases between the germline ends. The V gene's germline CDR1 is WNHNN and CDR2 SYGVQD (reference sequence). The CDR3 has 17 residues. DNA for the CDR3: TGCGCCAGCAGCCCGAAAACCGGGCTTCGGGGCAATCAGCCCCAGCATTTT. As protein: CASSPKTGLRGNQPQHF.

The genes are TRBV11-2 and TRBJ1-2, with D maybe TRBD1 (6 bases). CDR1 is SGHAT and CDR2 is FQNNGV in the germline V gene. V was cut by 1 base and J by 2 bases, with 11 bases left in between. CDR3 size: 15 residues. CDR3 protein: CASSLAWGANYGYTF. The CDR3, as DNA: TGTGCCAGCAGCTTAGCGTGGGGGGCGAACTATGGCTACACCTTC.

J is TRBJ1-1 and V is TRBV5-6, with TRBD1 as a possible D gene (6 bases). The CDR3 is 15 amino acids. Germline values: CDR1 SGHDT, CDR2 YYEEEE. The V end was cut by 4 bases, the J end by 5 bases, with 18 bases between. The CDR3 nucleotides are TGTGCCAGCAGCCAATTTCGGGCAGGGGAAACTGAAGCTTTCTTT. Encoded protein: CASSQFRAGETEAFF. Based on the CDR3 plus reference TRBV5-6 and TRBJ1-1, the full variable domain is DAGVTQSPTHLIKTRGQQVTLRCSPKSGHDTVSWYQQALGQGPQFIFQYYEEEERQRGNFPDRFSGHQFPNYSSELNVNALLLGDSALYLCASSQFRAGETEAFFGQGTRLTVV.

The CDR3 DNA reads TGTGCCAGCAGCTCGAGAGGAGAGAGTTATAGCAATCAGCCCCAGCATTTT. Amino acid sequence: CASSSRGESYSNQPQHF. The chain links TRBV5-8 to TRBJ1-5; D call uncertain. Deletions cut 3 bases from V and 0 bases from J, with 16 bases between. The CDR3 consists of 17 residues. Looked up from germline, CDR1 is SGHTS and CDR2 is YDEGEE.

This chain links TRBV5-1 with TRBJ2-3; 7 nucleotides line up with TRBD2. This CDR3 spans 16 amino acids. J lost 0 bases, V lost 0 bases, and 4 bases had no gene match. Per germline, CDR1 SGHRS and CDR2 YFSETQ. The CDR3 is CASSLVLAASTDTQYF. The CDR3 nucleotides are TGCGCCAGCAGCTTGGTGCTAGCGGCTAGCACAGATACGCAGTATTTT.

V is TRBV11-2 and J is TRBJ1-2, with D unclear. Trimming removed 2 bases from V and 3 bases from J, with 13 bases in between. CDR1 SGHAT and CDR2 FQNNGV come from the germline V gene. The CDR3 spans 15 residues. CDR3: CASSLLEGMDYGYTF. The CDR3 nucleotides read TGTGCCAGCAGCTTATTGGAGGGTATGGACTATGGCTACACCTTC.

This rearrangement joins TRBV10-3 to TRBJ1-2; 10 bases are a match to TRBD1. The germline gives CDR1 ENHRY, CDR2 SYGVKD. The V gene end was trimmed by 8 bases and the J gene end by 3 bases; junction bases not matched to a gene: 3. The CDR3 spans 13 residues. The chain's CDR3 is CAIGDRGDYGYTF. CDR3 DNA sequence: TGTGCCATCGGGGACAGGGGAGACTATGGCTACACCTTC.

This clone has only one observation. Germline and junction disagree at one end, which may indicate a read error. The J gene is TRBJ2-1, the V gene TRBV27, with D tentatively TRBD2 (5 bases). This CDR3 spans 14 amino acids. In germline, CDR1 is MNHEY, CDR2 SMNVEV (reference sequence). CDR3 coding DNA: TGTGCCAGCAGTTTCGGGGAGCGGTACAACGAGCAGTTCTTC. This translates into CASSFGERYNEQFF.

The chain employs TRBV9 and TRBJ2-3; either TRBD1 or TRBD2 may supply D (6 bases each). Per the germline V gene, CDR1 is SGDLS and CDR2 is YYNGEE. The germline V and J ends were trimmed by 0 bases and 4 bases, with 18 bases remaining between them. CDR3 length: 17 residues. DNA of the CDR3: TGTGCCAGCAGCGTAGGTACCTCAGGGGTAGCGGCAGATACGCAGTATTTT. This sequence encodes CASSVGTSGVAADTQYF.